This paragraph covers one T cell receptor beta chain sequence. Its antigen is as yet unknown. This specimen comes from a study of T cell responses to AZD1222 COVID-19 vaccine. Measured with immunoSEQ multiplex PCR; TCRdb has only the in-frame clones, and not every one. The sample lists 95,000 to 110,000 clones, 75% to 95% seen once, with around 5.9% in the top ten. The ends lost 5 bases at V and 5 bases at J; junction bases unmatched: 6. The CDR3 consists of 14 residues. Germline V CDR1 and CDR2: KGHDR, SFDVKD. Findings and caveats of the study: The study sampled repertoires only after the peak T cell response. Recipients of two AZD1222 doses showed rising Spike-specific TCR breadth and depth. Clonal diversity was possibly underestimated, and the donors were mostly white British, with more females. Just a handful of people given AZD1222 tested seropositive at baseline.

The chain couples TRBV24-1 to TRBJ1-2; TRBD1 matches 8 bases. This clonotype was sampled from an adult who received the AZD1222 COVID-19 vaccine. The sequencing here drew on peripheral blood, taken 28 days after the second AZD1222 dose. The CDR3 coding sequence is TGTGCCACCAGTGCCACGGACAGGGCATATGGCTACACCTTC. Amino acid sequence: CATSATDRAYGYTF.